This entry lists 26 T cell receptor beta chains sequenced from one sample in a study of T cells after yellow fever vaccination. Each CDR3 protein gets one entry after TCRdb re-called the 5' RACE reads with MiXCR. The sample has 400,000 to 450,000 distinct CDR3 sequences, 15% to 20% seen once; the top ten hold over 15%. Sequencing was performed on PBMCs, taken before the yellow fever booster vaccination. These receptors came from a man aged 18 to 30 who received the YFV17D yellow fever vaccine.

This clonotype has just a few counts. The rearrangement links TRBV28 to TRBJ2-7; D may correspond to TRBD1 or TRBD2 (5 bases each). Germline CDR1 reads MDHEN; CDR2 reads SYDVKM. V dropped 2 bases and J dropped 2 bases, with 7 bases sitting between them. CDR3 length equals 13 residues. CDR3 amino acids: CASSLGTAYEQYV. CDR3 DNA: TGTGCCAGCAGTTTAGGGACGGCCTACGAGCAGTACGTC.

This clonotype has a handful of counts. The chain is built from TRBV3-1 and TRBJ2-5; 7 nucleotides match TRBD2. CDR1 LGHDT and CDR2 YNNKEL come from the germline V gene (reference sequence). V gave up 0 bases and J gave up 4 bases; unmatched junction bases: 5. The CDR3 sequence is 15 residues long. The CDR3 is CASSQDLASGETQYF. The CDR3 nucleotides read TGTGCCAGCAGCCAAGATCTGGCTAGCGGAGAGACCCAGTACTTC.

This sequence joins TRBV20-1 and TRBJ2-4; the D gene is possibly TRBD2 (6 bases). Trimming stripped 6 bases from V and 1 base from J, with 16 bases between. Germline CDR1 is DFQATT and CDR2 is SNEGSKA (reference sequence). CDR3 size: 15 residues. The DNA of the CDR3 is TGCAGTGCCTTAGTGGGCGGGGTGGCCAAAAACATTCAGTACTTC. It translates to CSALVGGVAKNIQYF.

This clonotype was detected a few times. The chain combines TRBV6-2 or TRBV6-3 with TRBJ2-7; D remains unclear. Germline V lookup: CDR1 MNHEY, CDR2 SVGEGT. V lost 4 bases, J lost 0 bases, and 7 bases lay in between. This CDR3 has 13 residues. CDR3 DNA sequence: TGTGCCAGCAGTTCATCGCTCTCCTACGAGCAGTACTTC. Amino acids: CASSSSLSYEQYF.

The chain recombines TRBV7-9 with TRBJ2-1, with D possibly TRBD2 on 7 matching bases. Germline assignment: CDR1 SEHNR and CDR2 FQNEAQ (reference sequence). CDR3 length equals 15 residues. The V gene lost 8 bases and the J gene lost 4 bases, with 18 bases spanning the gap. The DNA of the CDR3 is TGTGCCAGCTCCCCACGGGGGGCCTGGTACAATGAGCAGTTCTTC. Translating it yields CASSPRGAWYNEQFF.

The table lists this clonotype with a few counts. The chain joins TRBV5-1 to TRBJ2-4; tentative D call: TRBD1 (6 bases). CDR1 and CDR2 from the germline V gene are SGHRS and YFSETQ. The CDR3 covers 15 residues. Trimming shortened V by 3 bases and J by 0 bases, and 10 bases separated the two germline ends. The CDR3 region has the DNA TGCGCCAGCAGCTCGGGACAAATAGCCAAAAACATTCAGTACTTC. It translates to CASSSGQIAKNIQYF.

The rearrangement links TRBV11-2 to TRBJ2-7; maybe TRBD1 (7 bases). Germline CDR1 reads SGHAT; CDR2 reads FQNNGV. The CDR3 covers 16 residues. V was clipped by 4 bases and J by 0 bases, with 16 bases between them. CDR3 DNA sequence: TGTGCCAGCAGCTCTAGAGGGGGGACAGCCTCCTACGAGCAGTACTTC. This sequence encodes CASSSRGGTASYEQYF.

The CDR3: CASSPLQTGGRTEAFF. CDR3 bases: TGTGCCAGCTCACCCCTACAAACAGGGGGCCGGACTGAAGCTTTCTTT. The chain carries TRBV18 and TRBJ1-1; 9 bases line up with TRBD1. There are 16 residues in the CDR3. CDR1 and CDR2 from the germline V gene are KGHSH and LQKENI. V gave up 3 bases and J gave up 5 bases; unmatched junction bases: 10.

This clonotype was counted only a few times. The gene calls are TRBV7-3 and TRBJ2-7; TRBD2 aligns across 8 bases. Germline CDR1 and CDR2: SGHTA and FQGTGA. The CDR3 is 14 residues long. V gave up 5 bases and J gave up 5 bases; unmatched junction bases: 8. The CDR3 DNA reads TGTGCCAGCAGCCCTTTTGCGGGGGGCGACGAGCAGTACTTC. This codes for CASSPFAGGDEQYF.

This clonotype was counted between two and nine times. The genes are TRBV29-1 and TRBJ2-3; D call uncertain. V was cut by 3 bases and J by 0 bases, with 4 bases left in between. Per germline, CDR1 SQVTM and CDR2 ANQGSEA. There are 12 residues in the CDR3. Written as DNA, the CDR3 is TGCAGCGTTGATGTCAGCACAGATACGCAGTATTTT. Amino acids: CSVDVSTDTQYF.

This clonotype was observed a handful of times. The chain uses TRBV20-1 and TRBJ2-3, with D maybe TRBD1 (7 bases). The CDR3 length is 14 residues. Germline CDR1 and CDR2: DFQATT and SNEGSKA (reference sequence). V lost 6 bases and J lost 1, with 14 bases in between. The CDR3 here is CSAEGQTRTDTQYF. The CDR3 bases are TGCAGTGCGGAGGGACAGACTCGCACAGATACGCAGTATTTT.

This clonotype was observed a few times. The rearrangement links TRBV7-6 to TRBJ2-5, with D perhaps being TRBD1 or TRBD2 (5 bases each). This CDR3 has 15 amino acids. Trimming took 4 bases from V and 5 from J, leaving 17 bases between them. The germline V gene has CDR1 SGHVS and CDR2 FNYEAQ. CDR3 loop: CASSSWGGGTETQYF. The CDR3, as DNA: TGTGCCAGCAGCTCATGGGGTGGGGGTACGGAGACCCAGTACTTC.

The V and J genes are TRBV9 and TRBJ2-3, with D perhaps matching TRBD2 (6 bases). CDR1 and CDR2 (germline): SGDLS, YYNGEE. The CDR3 covers 15 residues. The V end was cut by 0 bases, the J end by 7 bases, with 15 bases between. The CDR3 region has the DNA TGTGCCAGCAGCGTAGCGGGAGTGTCCGGGAATACGCAGTATTTT. This translates into CASSVAGVSGNTQYF. The full variable domain, its missing parts supplied by reference TRBV9 and TRBJ2-3, is DSGVTQTPKHLITATGQRVTLRCSPRSGDLSVYWYQQSLDQGLQFLIQYYNGEERAKGNILERFSAQQFPDLHSELNLSSLELGDSALYFCASSVAGVSGNTQYFGPGTRLTVL.

This clonotype showed up just a few times. The V gene is TRBV11-2, the J gene TRBJ1-4; no firm D call. CDR3 length equals 16 residues. Germline V gives CDR1 SGHAT, CDR2 FQNNGV. V was pared by 5 bases and J by 8 bases, with 21 bases between. CDR3 in DNA: TGTGCCAGCAGCATTATTAACCCGAACCCAAACGAAAAACTGTTTTTT. Its translation is CASSIINPNPNEKLFF. Full variable domain (rest looked up from reference TRBV11-2 and TRBJ1-4): EAGVAQSPRYKIIEKRQSVAFWCNPISGHATLYWYQQILGQGPKLLIQFQNNGVVDDSQLPKDRFSAERLKGVDSTLKIQPAKLEDSAVYLCASSIINPNPNEKLFFGSGTQLSVL.

The chain carries TRBV4-3 and TRBJ1-2; D gene ambiguous. The germline V gene encodes CDR1 LGHNA and CDR2 YSLEER. CDR3 size: 15 residues. V lost 1 base to trimming and J lost 4 bases, with 13 bases between them. The CDR3 coding sequence is TGCGCCAGCAGCCAAGTTTTGTTCTGGGGCTATGGCTACACCTTC. As protein: CASSQVLFWGYGYTF.

This clonotype has a handful of counts. The DNA for the CDR3 is TGTGCCACCGCGGCTTCGGAAAACATTCAGTACTTC. The encoded protein is CATAASENIQYF. The gene calls are TRBV15 and TRBJ2-4; D call uncertain. Between the trimmed V and J ends, which lost 8 bases and 5 bases, there was a span of 10 bases. The germline V gene encodes CDR1 LNHNV and CDR2 YYDKDF (reference sequence). The CDR3 has 12 residues.

The chain combines TRBV13 with TRBJ2-5; D is possibly TRBD1 (7 bases). The ends were cut back, 4 bases at V and 2 bases at J, with 17 bases in the middle. Per the germline V gene, CDR1 is PRHDT and CDR2 is FYEKMQ (reference sequence). The CDR3 loop spans 16 amino acids. The CDR3 is CASSSTGDSGQETQYF. The CDR3 DNA reads TGTGCCAGCAGCTCAACGGGGGACAGCGGACAAGAGACCCAGTACTTC.

The chain carries TRBV6-2 or TRBV6-3 and TRBJ2-7; 7 nucleotides align to TRBD1. J was trimmed by 1 base and V by 5 bases; bases with no gene match: 8. Germline lookup yields CDR1 MNHEY and CDR2 SVGEGT. The CDR3 consists of 15 residues. The CDR3 bases are TGTGCCAGCAGTACGATCTACAGGGGTTCCTACGAGCAGTACGTC. The encoded protein is CASSTIYRGSYEQYV.

The chain recombines TRBV9 with TRBJ1-1, with D perhaps matching TRBD1 (5 bases). V shed 0 bases and J shed 12 bases, with 15 bases lying between them. CDR1 is SGDLS, CDR2 YYNGEE, per germline. This CDR3 is 13 amino acids long. Here the CDR3 DNA reads TGTGCCAGCAGCGTAGTCGATAGGGGATGGACTTTCTTT. Its translation: CASSVVDRGWTFF.

The V and J genes are TRBV7-9 and TRBJ2-1; D possibly corresponds to TRBD2 (7 bases). Trimming shortened V by 7 bases and J by 0 bases, and 13 bases separated the two germline ends. Germline V CDR1 and CDR2: SEHNR, FQNEAQ (reference sequence). The CDR3 runs to 15 residues. The CDR3, as DNA: TGTGCCAGCACCAAGGGGGGGGTCTCCTACAATGAGCAGTTCTTC. The encoded protein is CASTKGGVSYNEQFF.

The V gene is TRBV5-1, the J gene TRBJ2-5; possibly TRBD2 for D (5 bases). The germline V gene has CDR1 SGHRS and CDR2 YFSETQ. Trimming pared 6 bases from V and 7 bases from J, leaving 10 bases between. The CDR3 is 11 amino acids. CDR3 residues: CASKFEGTQYF. Here the CDR3 DNA reads TGCGCCAGCAAGTTCGAGGGGACCCAGTACTTC. Filled out from reference TRBV5-1 and TRBJ2-5, the complete variable domain reads KAGVTQTPRYLIKTRGQQVTLSCSPISGHRSVSWYQQTPGQGLQFLFEYFSETQRNKGNFPGRFSGRQFSNSRSEMNVSTLELGDSALYLCASKFEGTQYFGPGTRLLVL.

In this sample, this clonotype turned up many times. This chain connects TRBV5-1 to TRBJ1-4, with TRBD1 matching over 8 bases. Germline V gene lookup returns CDR1 SGHRS and CDR2 YFSETQ. The ends lost 4 bases at V and 6 bases at J; junction bases unmatched: 5. The length of the CDR3 is 14 residues. The CDR3 DNA follows: TGCGCCAGCAGCAAACAGGGGGGGGATGAAAAACTGTTTTTT. It is translated as CASSKQGGDEKLFF.

This clonotype showed up just a few times. J is TRBJ2-3 and V is TRBV10-3; 11 bases match TRBD2. This CDR3 region has 16 residues. Looked up from germline, CDR1 is ENHRY and CDR2 is SYGVKD. V lost 4 bases to trimming and J lost 0 bases; unmatched junction nucleotides: 3. CDR3 DNA: TGTGCCATCAGTGGATCTAGCGGGGGGAGCACAGATACGCAGTATTTT. Residues: CAISGSSGGSTDTQYF.

The chain couples TRBV5-1 to TRBJ2-3; 10 nucleotides line up with TRBD2. V shed 3 bases, J shed 0 bases, and the junction held 4 bases outside the gene matches. This CDR3 comprises 16 residues. Per germline, CDR1 SGHRS and CDR2 YFSETQ. The CDR3 coding sequence is TGCGCCAGCAGCTCATGGACTAGCGGTAGCACAGATACGCAGTATTTT. Its translation: CASSSWTSGSTDTQYF. The entire variable domain, with the rest obtained from reference TRBV5-1 and TRBJ2-3, is as follows: KAGVTQTPRYLIKTRGQQVTLSCSPISGHRSVSWYQQTPGQGLQFLFEYFSETQRNKGNFPGRFSGRQFSNSRSEMNVSTLELGDSALYLCASSSWTSGSTDTQYFGPGTRLTVL.

J is TRBJ1-6 and V is TRBV10-3, with TRBD1 as a possible D gene (6 bases). Deletions cut 2 bases from V and 7 bases from J, with 9 bases between. CDR1 and CDR2 from the germline V gene are ENHRY and SYGVKD. The CDR3 totals 14 residues. The CDR3 protein is CAISERTVNSPLHF. CDR3 nucleotide sequence: TGTGCCATCAGTGAGAGGACAGTAAATTCACCCCTCCACTTT.

This chain uses TRBV5-4 with TRBJ2-2; the match to TRBD1 covers 9 bases. This CDR3 is 16 amino acids long. The ends lost 4 bases at V and 4 bases at J; junction bases unmatched: 8. From germline, CDR1 is SGHNT and CDR2 YYREEE (reference sequence). CDR3 nucleotide sequence: TGTGCCAGCAGCGCGTGGGGACAGGGAACCACCGGGGAGCTGTTTTTT. The encoded protein is CASSAWGQGTTGELFF.